This TCR beta chain was sequenced during a study of control samples from healthy donors and cancer patients. The protocol was immunoSEQ multiplex PCR, while the TCRdb copy is restricted to in-frame clones and leaves out a portion. The sample carries 40,000 to 60,000 clones, approximately 91% recorded once. V was clipped by 0 bases and J by 7 bases; unmatched bases: 5. CDR3 length equals 15 residues. The germline V gene has CDR1 MNHEY and CDR2 SVGAGI. The origin of this receptor is a man aged 50 to 60 with head and neck cancer. Sequenced input: PBMCs. The rearrangement joins TRBV6-5 to TRBJ2-1; 8 bases fit TRBD2. The DNA for the CDR3 is TGTGCCAGCAGTTACTCAGCGGGGGATTGGAATGAGCAGTTCTTC. Its translation is CASSYSAGDWNEQFF.